This passage covers 10 T cell receptor beta chains from one sample sequenced in a study of control samples from healthy donors and cancer patients. Some clones are missing from TCRdb's copy, which holds only in-frame ones; the method was immunoSEQ multiplex PCR. The repertoire consists of 98,000 or so clones, with approximately 82% occurring once and the leading ten covering 2% to 2.5%. The sample consisted of blood. Every receptor here comes from a man in his 60s in good health.

The rearrangement links TRBV30 to TRBJ1-3; D is undetermined. CDR1 is GTSNPN and CDR2 is SVGIG in the germline V gene (reference sequence). V gave up 5 bases and J gave up 0 bases, with 8 bases separating them. CDR3 length equals 13 residues. The CDR3 spells CAWGPYSGNTIYF. For the CDR3, the DNA is TGTGCCTGGGGACCTTACTCTGGAAACACCATATATTTT.

The chain employs TRBV27 and TRBJ2-2; 9 positions match TRBD1. Trimming at V came to 3 bases and at J to 4 bases, leaving 3 bases not matched to a gene. The CDR3 is 15 amino acids. Per germline, CDR1 MNHEY and CDR2 SMNVEV (reference sequence). DNA of the CDR3: TGTGCCAGCAGTTTTGGGACAGGGTTCACCGGGGAGCTGTTTTTT. This gives the protein CASSFGTGFTGELFF.

V gene TRBV6-5 combines with J gene TRBJ2-6; D ambiguous. The germline CDR1 and CDR2 sequences are MNHEY and SVGAGI. CDR3 length: 14 residues. Trimming removed 8 bases at V and 2 bases at J, with 10 bases between. CDR3 bases: TGTGCCAGCCCCACCCTTCCTGGGGCCAACGTCCTGACTTTC. Translation: CASPTLPGANVLTF.

This clone was recorded a few times. The CDR3 region is CAWSPGAGFHEQYF. CDR3 DNA: TGTGCCTGGAGTCCAGGAGCGGGTTTTCACGAGCAGTACTTC. The rearrangement joins TRBV30 to TRBJ2-7; tentatively, D is TRBD2 (6 bases). The CDR3 extends over 14 amino acids. Looked up from germline, CDR1 is GTSNPN and CDR2 is SVGIG (reference sequence). With 2 bases removed from V and 5 bases from J, the gap between germline ends came to 16 bases.

The chain is built from TRBV19 and TRBJ1-5; no reliable D call. Deletions cut 1 base from V and 4 bases from J, with 8 bases between. CDR3 length: 14 residues. CDR1 and CDR2 (germline): LNHDA, SQIVND (reference sequence). DNA of the CDR3: TGTGCCAGTAGTATAGCGGTAAAAAATCAGCCCCAGCATTTT. It encodes CASSIAVKNQPQHF.

A single count supports this clone. This chain uses TRBV6-2 or TRBV6-3 with TRBJ1-5; 11 nucleotides line up with TRBD1. There are 18 residues in the CDR3. Germline CDR1 MNHEY, CDR2 SVGEGT. V was clipped by 5 bases and J by 0 bases; unmatched bases: 9. The DNA for the CDR3 is TGTGCCAGCAGTCCACCGGGACAGGGGGGGGATAGCAATCAGCCCCAGCATTTT. It is translated as CASSPPGQGGDSNQPQHF.

Turning to this clone: A junction boundary mismatches the germline segment, possibly from a read error. This chain joins TRBV20-1 and TRBJ2-3; unclear D gene. Germline V CDR1 and CDR2: DFQATT, SNEGSKA (reference sequence). The CDR3 covers 11 residues. The CDR3 region has the DNA TGCACTGTAGCCACAACAGATACGCAGTACTTT. Amino acids: CTVATTDTQYF.

The chain combines TRBV19 with TRBJ1-1; D unclear. CDR3 length: 13 amino acids. Trimming pared 11 bases from V and 2 bases from J, leaving 15 bases between. The V gene's germline CDR1 is LNHDA and CDR2 SQIVND (reference sequence). The CDR3 loop is CASQEGVNTEAFF. The CDR3 region has the DNA TGTGCCTCTCAAGAAGGCGTAAACACTGAAGCTTTCTTT.

The chain joins TRBV3-1 (or the pseudogene TRBV3-2) to TRBJ1-3, with D possibly being TRBD1 (5 bases). Germline CDR1 LGHDT, CDR2 YNNKEL (reference sequence). The V end was cut by 6 bases, the J end by 2 bases, with 11 bases between. The CDR3 spans 14 residues. The DNA for the CDR3 is TGTGCCAGCAGACATGGGACCGCTGGAAACACCATATATTTT. This sequence encodes CASRHGTAGNTIYF.

The table lists this clone with a count of one. V and J are TRBV28 and TRBJ2-7; no definite D call. V was pared by 6 bases and J by 3 bases, with 12 bases between. The CDR3 contains 13 residues. CDR1 and CDR2 (germline): MDHEN, SYDVKM. DNA of the CDR3: TGTGCCAGCAGACGTCCATGGGGCTACGAGCAGTACTTC. Protein product: CASRRPWGYEQYF. The whole variable domain, remainder taken from reference TRBV28 and TRBJ2-7, is DVKVTQSSRYLVKRTGEKVFLECVQDMDHENMFWYRQDPGLGLRLIYFSYDVKMKEKGDIPEGYSVSREKKERFSLILESASTNQTSMYLCASRRPWGYEQYFGPGTRLTVT.